A single sample gave rise to the 27 T cell receptor beta chains below, sequenced in a study of CDR3 diversity in severe acne. TCRdb independently ran MiXCR on the PCR reads; one entry per CDR3 protein. The table records around 85,000 distinct CDR3 sequences, roughly 49% of them present only once. The sample consisted of blood. All receptors come from a male donor with severe acne vulgaris.

This sequence joins TRBV5-4 and TRBJ1-1; no definite D call. The CDR3 has 16 amino acids. The V end lost 4 bases, the J end lost 0 bases, and 16 bases lay between the germline ends. CDR1 SGHNT and CDR2 YYREEE come from the germline V gene (reference sequence). The CDR3: CASSPSGELMNTEAFF. DNA of the CDR3: TGTGCCAGCAGCCCCTCCGGGGAGTTAATGAACACTGAAGCTTTCTTT.

This chain links TRBV7-9 with TRBJ2-7; TRBD2 might be the D (5 bases). Germline lookup yields CDR1 SEHNR and CDR2 FQNEAQ (reference sequence). Trimming left V 9 bases short and J 3 bases short, with 12 bases between. This CDR3 contains 12 residues. CDR3: CASTSGLYEQYF. The DNA of the CDR3 is TGTGCCAGTACGAGCGGCCTCTACGAGCAGTACTTC.

V gene TRBV28 combines with J gene TRBJ2-7, with TRBD1 identical over 10 bases. From germline, CDR1 is MDHEN and CDR2 SYDVKM. The CDR3 has 14 amino acids. J was trimmed by 3 bases and V by 3 bases; bases with no gene match: 2. The CDR3 DNA sequence: TGTGCCAGCAGTTTCGGGGACAGGGGCTACGAGCAGTACTTC. Its translation: CASSFGDRGYEQYF. The variable domain in full, with the rest retrieved from reference TRBV28 and TRBJ2-7, is DVKVTQSSRYLVKRTGEKVFLECVQDMDHENMFWYRQDPGLGLRLIYFSYDVKMKEKGDIPEGYSVSREKKERFSLILESASTNQTSMYLCASSFGDRGYEQYFGPGTRLTVT.

This clonotype was recorded many times. The chain recombines TRBV20-1 with TRBJ2-2; no clear D. This CDR3 is built from 12 residues. Germline V CDR1 and CDR2: DFQATT, SNEGSKA (reference sequence). Trimming left V 7 bases short and J 6 bases short, with 12 bases between. The CDR3, as DNA: TGCAGTGTTACTATCGGTGCCGGGGAGCTGTTTTTT. Protein sequence: CSVTIGAGELFF.

This clonotype was observed a few times. This sequence joins TRBV5-6 and TRBJ2-2; possibly TRBD1 for D (6 bases). The CDR3 has 17 residues. The germline V gene has CDR1 SGHDT and CDR2 YYEEEE. V lost 1 base, J lost 3 bases, and 16 bases lay in between. The CDR3 sequence: CASSLSQGMVDTGELFF. CDR3 coding DNA: TGTGCCAGCAGCTTGTCGCAGGGGATGGTGGACACCGGGGAGCTGTTTTTT.

This clonotype was seen repeatedly, ten times or more. The chain combines TRBV24-1 with TRBJ2-1; unclear D gene. V lost 5 bases and J lost 10, with 11 bases in between. The CDR3 consists of 12 residues. Germline V gives CDR1 KGHDR, CDR2 SFDVKD. CDR3 loop: CATSGNGLEQFF. CDR3 nucleotide sequence: TGTGCCACCAGTGGAAACGGCCTGGAGCAGTTCTTC.

V usage is TRBV10-3 and J usage is TRBJ1-4; D might be TRBD1 (5 bases). V lost 6 bases, J lost 6 bases, and 14 bases lay in between. This CDR3 comprises 14 residues. Looked up from germline, CDR1 is ENHRY and CDR2 is SYGVKD. The CDR3 is CAIRSGRADEKLFF. The DNA of the CDR3 is TGTGCCATCAGATCGGGGCGGGCCGATGAAAAACTGTTTTTT.

Concerning this clonotype: Mismatch with germline at one junction end may stem from a read error. J is TRBJ2-2 and V is TRBV6-4; possible D gene TRBD2, 6 bases. Germline CDR1 reads MRHNA; CDR2 reads SNTAGT. This CDR3 is 16 amino acids long. The CDR3 coding sequence is TGTGCCAGCAGCGACTCAGGACTAAGAGGGGCCGGGGAGCTGCTTTTT. It codes for CASSDSGLRGAGELLF.

The CDR3 sequence is CASSERVAAGELFF. The DNA for the CDR3 is TGTGCCAGCAGTGAGCGGGTTGCGGCCGGGGAGCTGTTTTTT. The chain combines TRBV25-1 with TRBJ2-2, with D maybe TRBD2 (5 bases). There are 14 residues in the CDR3. Trimming took 3 bases from V and 6 from J, leaving 11 bases between them. Germline V CDR1 and CDR2: MGHDK, SYGVNS.

The genes are TRBV19 and TRBJ1-1; D may be TRBD1 (5 bases). Between the trimmed V and J ends, which lost 4 bases and 4 bases, there was a span of 16 bases. This CDR3 is built from 15 residues. In germline, CDR1 is LNHDA, CDR2 SQIVND (reference sequence). The CDR3 sequence is CASSNRPERGTEAFF. CDR3 nucleotide sequence: TGTGCCAGTAGTAACAGACCAGAGAGGGGCACTGAAGCTTTCTTT.

This clonotype was counted between two and nine times. This rearrangement joins TRBV6-1 to TRBJ2-5; TRBD2 matches 12 bases. Trimming at V came to 6 bases and at J to 5 bases, leaving 7 bases not matched to a gene. The CDR3 length is 15 residues. Per the germline V gene, CDR1 is MNHNS and CDR2 is SASEGT. This CDR3 reads CASRDRLAGDETQYF. CDR3 sequence (DNA): TGTGCCAGCAGAGACAGACTAGCGGGAGATGAGACCCAGTACTTC.

This clonotype was recorded at least ten times. This chain connects TRBV7-9 to TRBJ2-6; D possibly matches TRBD1 or TRBD2 (5 bases each). V shed 7 bases and J shed 1 base, with 17 bases lying between them. The CDR3 totals 17 residues. Per germline, CDR1 SEHNR and CDR2 FQNEAQ (reference sequence). Written as DNA, the CDR3 is TGTGCCAGCACCTCTCCGGGACGGCCTTCTGGGGCCAACGTCCTGACTTTC. It yields the protein CASTSPGRPSGANVLTF.

V gene TRBV29-1 combines with J gene TRBJ2-2; possible D gene TRBD2, 7 bases. The CDR3 totals 16 residues. Germline V gene data show CDR1 as SQVTM and CDR2 as ANQGSEA. The ends were cut back, 4 bases at V and 3 bases at J, with 18 bases in the middle. For the CDR3, the DNA is TGCAGCGTTGGGGGGGGGCAGGGACATCACACCGGGGAGCTGTTTTTT. It encodes CSVGGGQGHHTGELFF.

This clonotype was detected ten times or more. The CDR3 reads CASSLTGDTGELFF. The CDR3 region has the DNA TGCGCCAGCAGCCTGACAGGCGACACCGGGGAGCTGTTTTTT. The rearrangement links TRBV5-1 to TRBJ2-2, with D possibly being TRBD1 (6 bases). Germline CDR1 SGHRS, CDR2 YFSETQ. This CDR3 contains 14 residues. Trimming took 4 bases from V and 3 from J, leaving 10 bases between them.

The chain has TRBV11-3 and TRBJ1-3; TRBD1 agrees at 9 bases. The V gene's germline CDR1 is SGHNT and CDR2 YENEEA. The CDR3 contains 18 residues. V was pared by 6 bases and J by 5 bases, with 17 bases of the junction left unmatched. CDR3 sequence: CASSLLQRPGQGRNTIYF. The CDR3 region has the DNA TGTGCCAGCAGTTTACTCCAACGACCGGGACAGGGTCGAAACACCATATATTTT.

This rearrangement joins TRBV2 to TRBJ2-7; 11 positions match TRBD2. The V and J ends lost 5 bases and 3 bases, in that order; junction bases with no gene match: 9. The CDR3 covers 16 residues. The germline V gene has CDR1 SNHLY and CDR2 FYNNEI. The CDR3 loop reads CASSTTSGTSGYEQYF. CDR3 nucleotide sequence: TGTGCCAGCAGTACCACATCCGGGACTAGCGGCTACGAGCAGTACTTC.

In this sample, this clonotype turned up once. Its ends do not fully match the called genes, so a read error is possible. The chain is built from TRBV5-1 and TRBJ2-2, with TRBD2 as a possible D gene (5 bases). Germline CDR1 and CDR2: SGHRS and YFSETQ. The CDR3 loop spans 14 amino acids. The CDR3 protein is CASSRVLGTGEPFF. For the CDR3, the DNA is TGCGCCAGCAGCAGGGTGCTCGGCACCGGGGAGCCGTTTTTT. The variable domain in full, completed from reference TRBV5-1 and TRBJ2-2, reads KAGVTQTPRYLIKTRGQQVTLSCSPISGHRSVSWYQQTPGQGLQFLFEYFSETQRNKGNFPGRFSGRQFSNSRSEMNVSTLELGDSALYLCASSRVLGTGEPFFGEGSRLTVL.

The chain uses TRBV13 and TRBJ1-1, with no clear D. There are 17 residues in the CDR3. V shed 5 bases and J shed 11 bases, with 30 bases lying between them. Germline V CDR1 and CDR2: PRHDT, FYEKMQ (reference sequence). The CDR3 region is CASSLPTNKDGIGAAFF. CDR3 DNA sequence: TGTGCCAGCAGCCTCCCCACGAACAAGGACGGGATAGGTGCGGCTTTCTTT.

The V call is TRBV7-9, the J call TRBJ2-7, with no clear D. CDR1 is SEHNR, CDR2 FQNEAQ, per germline (reference sequence). Trimming removed 3 bases at V and 4 bases at J, with 7 bases between. This CDR3 spans 12 amino acids. DNA for the CDR3: TGTGCCAGCAGCTTGGCCGCATACGAGCAGTACTTC. This sequence encodes CASSLAAYEQYF.

The chain carries TRBV20-1 and TRBJ2-3; D ambiguous. The germline V gene encodes CDR1 DFQATT and CDR2 SNEGSKA (reference sequence). V was trimmed by 6 bases and J by 5 bases, leaving 0 bases between them. The CDR3 has 8 amino acids. The CDR3 region has the DNA TGCAGTGCAGATACGCAGTATTTT. Its translation: CSADTQYF.

This clonotype was recorded many times. The chain carries TRBV20-1 and TRBJ2-7; D is unresolved. CDR3 length: 12 amino acids. The germline CDR1 and CDR2 sequences are DFQATT and SNEGSKA (reference sequence). V was trimmed by 3 bases and J by 2 bases, leaving 8 bases between them. Here the CDR3 DNA reads TGCAGTGCTAGCTACGACACCTACGAGCAGTACGTC. Its translation: CSASYDTYEQYV.

About this clonotype itself: The conserved final phenylalanine or tryptophan is absent from the CDR3, which likely points to a read error. It is unclear where the CDR3 begins or ends on the DNA, so no DNA is shown, and the CDR3 is as TCRdb lists it. V gene TRBV5-1 combines with J gene TRBJ1-1. Termini included, the CDR3 measures 8 amino acids. Germline V lookup: CDR1 SGHRS, CDR2 YFSETQ. CDR3 in amino acids: CASSNLGT.

CDR3 loop: CASSYGIVSSGNTIYF. In DNA form, the CDR3 reads TGTGCCAGCAGTTATGGTATCGTCAGCTCTGGAAACACCATATATTTT. The chain employs TRBV6-2 or TRBV6-3 and TRBJ1-3; no clear D gene. Trimming took off 3 bases at V and 0 bases at J, with 12 bases between the two ends. The CDR3 is 16 amino acids. Germline V gene sequence: CDR1 MNHEY, CDR2 SVGEGT.

A note on this clonotype: This may be a read error, as it is one base from a much larger clone. Given the absence of the conserved phenylalanine or tryptophan at the CDR3 end, a read error is likely. The genes are TRBV7-2 and TRBJ1-1; no reliable D call. The germline V and J ends were trimmed by 1 base and 0 bases, with 6 bases remaining between them. The germline gives CDR1 SGHTA, CDR2 FQGNSA. The CDR3 runs to 14 residues. DNA of the CDR3: TGTGCCAGCAGCTTAGGAAGGTTGAACACTGAAGCTTTCCTT. Its protein is CASSLGRLNTEAFL.

By share, this clonotype counts as medium-sized. The chain joins TRBV19 to TRBJ1-6, with D possibly matching TRBD1 (5 bases). The CDR3 length is 13 residues. CDR1 is LNHDA and CDR2 is SQIVND in the germline V gene (reference sequence). The ends were cut back, 8 bases at V and 7 bases at J, with 12 bases in the middle. In DNA form, the CDR3 reads TGTGCCAGTCGGGGGGGTAGGAATTCACCCCTCCACTTT. This encodes CASRGGRNSPLHF.

Concerning this clonotype: A much larger clone lies a single base off, so this may be a read error. The gene calls are TRBV5-1 and TRBJ2-1, with D perhaps matching TRBD1 (6 bases). The V end lost 0 bases, the J end lost 9 bases, and 10 bases lay between the germline ends. Germline V gene data show CDR1 as SGHRS and CDR2 as YFSETQ. The CDR3 runs to 13 residues. DNA of the CDR3: TGCGCCAGCAGCTTGGGGGACAATAGTGAGCAGTTCTTC. This encodes CASSLGDNSEQFF.

This chain uses TRBV25-1 with TRBJ2-6, with D unresolved. There are 17 residues in the CDR3. Germline lookup yields CDR1 MGHDK and CDR2 SYGVNS. Trimming removed 3 bases from V and 3 bases from J, with 15 bases in between. The DNA for the CDR3 is TGTGCCAGCAGTGACCCCTTCAGGACCGATGGGGCCAACGTCCTGACTTTC. Encoded protein: CASSDPFRTDGANVLTF.